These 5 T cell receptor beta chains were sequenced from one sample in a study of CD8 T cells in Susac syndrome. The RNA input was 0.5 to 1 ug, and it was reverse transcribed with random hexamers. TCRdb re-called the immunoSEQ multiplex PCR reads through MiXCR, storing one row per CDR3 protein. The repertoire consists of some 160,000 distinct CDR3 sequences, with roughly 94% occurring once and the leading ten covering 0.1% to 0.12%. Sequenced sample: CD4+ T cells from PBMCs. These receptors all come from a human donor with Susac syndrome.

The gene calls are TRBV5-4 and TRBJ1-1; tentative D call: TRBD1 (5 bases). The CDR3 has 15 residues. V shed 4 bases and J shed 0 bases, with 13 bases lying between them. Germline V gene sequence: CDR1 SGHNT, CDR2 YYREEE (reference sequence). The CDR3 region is CASSGGGGVNTEAFF. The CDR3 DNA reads TGTGCCAGCAGCGGAGGTGGGGGGGTGAACACTGAAGCTTTCTTT.

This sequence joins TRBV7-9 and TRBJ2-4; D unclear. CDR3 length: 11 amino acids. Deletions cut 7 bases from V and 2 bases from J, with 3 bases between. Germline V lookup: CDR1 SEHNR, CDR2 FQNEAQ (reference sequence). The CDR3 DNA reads TGTGCCAGCACCCCCAAAAACATTCAGTACTTC. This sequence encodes CASTPKNIQYF.

This CDR3 reads CASSLLAGPGTGELFF. CDR3 in DNA: TGTGCCAGCAGCTTACTAGCGGGACCGGGCACCGGGGAGCTGTTTTTT. This chain connects TRBV5-4 to TRBJ2-2, with 10 positions matching TRBD2. This CDR3 is built from 16 residues. The V segment lost 2 bases and the J segment 4 bases; nucleotides outside the gene matches: 5. The germline CDR1 and CDR2 sequences are SGHNT and YYREEE (reference sequence).

CDR3 sequence: CASSGSGTGTYEQYF. CDR3 nucleotides: TGTGCCAGCAGTGGGTCCGGGACAGGGACCTACGAGCAGTACTTC. The chain couples TRBV25-1 to TRBJ2-7; 9 bases match TRBD1. After removal of 4 bases from V and 2 bases from J, the junction contained 6 bases not matched to a gene. The CDR3 runs 15 residues. From germline, CDR1 is MGHDK and CDR2 SYGVNS.

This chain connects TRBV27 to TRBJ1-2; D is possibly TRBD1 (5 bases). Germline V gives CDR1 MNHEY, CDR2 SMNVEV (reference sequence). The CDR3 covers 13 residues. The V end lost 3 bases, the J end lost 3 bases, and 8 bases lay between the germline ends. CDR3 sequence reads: CASSLGRDYGYTF. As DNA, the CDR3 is TGTGCCAGCAGTTTGGGACGGGACTATGGCTACACCTTC.